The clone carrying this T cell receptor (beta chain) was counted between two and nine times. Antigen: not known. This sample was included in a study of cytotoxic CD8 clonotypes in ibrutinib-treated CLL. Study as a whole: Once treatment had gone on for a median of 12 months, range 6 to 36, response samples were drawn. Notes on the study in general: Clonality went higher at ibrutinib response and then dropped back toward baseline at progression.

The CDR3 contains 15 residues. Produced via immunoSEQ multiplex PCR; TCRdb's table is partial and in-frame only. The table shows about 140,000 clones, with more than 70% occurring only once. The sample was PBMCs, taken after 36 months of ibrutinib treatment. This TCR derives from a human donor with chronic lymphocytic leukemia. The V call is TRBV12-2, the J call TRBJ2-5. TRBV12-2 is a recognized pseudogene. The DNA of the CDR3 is TGTGCAAGTCGCTTAGTGCCAGGGAGACTAGAGACCCAGTACTTC. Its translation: CASRLVPGRLETQYF.